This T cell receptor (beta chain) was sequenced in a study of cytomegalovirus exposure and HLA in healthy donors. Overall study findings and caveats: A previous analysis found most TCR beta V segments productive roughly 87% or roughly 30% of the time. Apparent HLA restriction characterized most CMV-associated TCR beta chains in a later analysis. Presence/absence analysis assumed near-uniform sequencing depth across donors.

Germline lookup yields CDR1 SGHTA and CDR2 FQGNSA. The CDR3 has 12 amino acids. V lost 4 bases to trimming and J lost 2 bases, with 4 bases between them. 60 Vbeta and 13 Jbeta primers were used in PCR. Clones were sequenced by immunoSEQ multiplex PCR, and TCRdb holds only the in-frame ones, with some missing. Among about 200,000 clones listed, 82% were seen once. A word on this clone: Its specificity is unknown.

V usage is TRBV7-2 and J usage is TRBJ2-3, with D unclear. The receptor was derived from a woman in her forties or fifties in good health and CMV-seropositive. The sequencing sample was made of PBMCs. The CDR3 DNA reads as TGTGCCAGCAGCTCCTACACAGATACGCAGTATTTT. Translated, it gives CASSSYTDTQYF.